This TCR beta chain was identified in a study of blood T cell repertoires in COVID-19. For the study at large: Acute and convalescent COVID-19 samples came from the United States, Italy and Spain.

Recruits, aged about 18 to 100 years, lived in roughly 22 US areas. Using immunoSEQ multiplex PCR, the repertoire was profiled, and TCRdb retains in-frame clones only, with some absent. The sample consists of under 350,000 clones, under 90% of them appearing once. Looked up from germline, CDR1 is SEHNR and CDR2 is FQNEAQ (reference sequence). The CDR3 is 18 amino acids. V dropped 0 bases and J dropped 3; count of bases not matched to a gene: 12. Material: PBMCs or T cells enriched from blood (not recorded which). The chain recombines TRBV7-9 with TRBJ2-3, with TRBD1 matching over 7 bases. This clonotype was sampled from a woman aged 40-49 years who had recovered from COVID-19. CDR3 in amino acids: CASSLAGVRDSVTDTQYF. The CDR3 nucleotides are TGTGCCAGCAGCTTAGCAGGGGTCCGGGACAGCGTAACAGATACGCAGTATTTT.